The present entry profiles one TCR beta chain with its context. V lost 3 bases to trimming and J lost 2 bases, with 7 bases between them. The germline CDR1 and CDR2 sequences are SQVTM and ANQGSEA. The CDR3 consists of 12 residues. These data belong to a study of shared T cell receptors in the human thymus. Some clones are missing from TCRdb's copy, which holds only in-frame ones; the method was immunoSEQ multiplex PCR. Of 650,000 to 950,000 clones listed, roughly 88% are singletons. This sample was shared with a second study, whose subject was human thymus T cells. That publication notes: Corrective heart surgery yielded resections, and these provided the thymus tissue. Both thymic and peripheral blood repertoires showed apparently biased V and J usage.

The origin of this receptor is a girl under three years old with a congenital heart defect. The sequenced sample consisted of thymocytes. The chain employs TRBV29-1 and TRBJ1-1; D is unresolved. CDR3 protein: CSVEWSNTEAFF. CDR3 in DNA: TGCAGCGTTGAGTGGAGCAACACTGAAGCTTTCTTT.